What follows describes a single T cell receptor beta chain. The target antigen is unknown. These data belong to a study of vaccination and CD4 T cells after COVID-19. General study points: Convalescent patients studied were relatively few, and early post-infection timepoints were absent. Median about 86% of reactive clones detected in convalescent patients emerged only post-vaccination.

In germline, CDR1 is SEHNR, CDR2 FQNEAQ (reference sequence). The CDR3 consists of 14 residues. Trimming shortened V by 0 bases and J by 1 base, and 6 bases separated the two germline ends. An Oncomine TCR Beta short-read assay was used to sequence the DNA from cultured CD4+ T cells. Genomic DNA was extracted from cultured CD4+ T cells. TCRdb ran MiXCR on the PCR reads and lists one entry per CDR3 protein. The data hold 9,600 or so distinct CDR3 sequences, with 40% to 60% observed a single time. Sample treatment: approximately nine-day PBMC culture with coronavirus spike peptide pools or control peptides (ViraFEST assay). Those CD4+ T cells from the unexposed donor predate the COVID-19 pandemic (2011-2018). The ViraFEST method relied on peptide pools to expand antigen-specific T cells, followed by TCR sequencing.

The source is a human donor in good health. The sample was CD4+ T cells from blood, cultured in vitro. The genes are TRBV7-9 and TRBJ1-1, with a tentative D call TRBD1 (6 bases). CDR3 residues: CASSLAGANTEAFF. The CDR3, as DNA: TGTGCCAGCAGCTTAGCGGGGGCGAACACTGAAGCTTTCTTT. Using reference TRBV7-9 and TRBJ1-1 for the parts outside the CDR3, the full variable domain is DTGVSQNPRHKITKRGQNVTFRCDPISEHNRLYWYRQTLGQGPEFLTYFQNEAQLEKSRLLSDRFSAERPKGSFSTLEIQRTEQGDSAMYLCASSLAGANTEAFFGQGTRLTVV.